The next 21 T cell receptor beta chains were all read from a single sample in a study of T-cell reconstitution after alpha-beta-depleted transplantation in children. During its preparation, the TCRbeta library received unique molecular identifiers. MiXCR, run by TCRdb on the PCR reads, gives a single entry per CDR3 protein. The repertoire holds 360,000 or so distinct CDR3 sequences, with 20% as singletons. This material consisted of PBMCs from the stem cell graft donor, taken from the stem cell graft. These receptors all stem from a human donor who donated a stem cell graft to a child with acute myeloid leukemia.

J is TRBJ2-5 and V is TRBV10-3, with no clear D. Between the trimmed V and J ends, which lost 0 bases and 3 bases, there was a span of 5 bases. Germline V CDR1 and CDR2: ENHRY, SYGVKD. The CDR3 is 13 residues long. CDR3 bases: TGTGCCATCAGTGAGTCTCCAGAAGAGACCCAGTACTTC. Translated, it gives CAISESPEETQYF.

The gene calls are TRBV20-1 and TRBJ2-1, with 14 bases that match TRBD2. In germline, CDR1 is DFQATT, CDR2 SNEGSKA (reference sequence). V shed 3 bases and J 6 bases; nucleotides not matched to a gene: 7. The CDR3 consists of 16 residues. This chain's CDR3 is CSASGGLAGDGNEQFF. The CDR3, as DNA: TGCAGTGCTAGTGGGGGACTAGCGGGAGACGGCAATGAGCAGTTCTTC.

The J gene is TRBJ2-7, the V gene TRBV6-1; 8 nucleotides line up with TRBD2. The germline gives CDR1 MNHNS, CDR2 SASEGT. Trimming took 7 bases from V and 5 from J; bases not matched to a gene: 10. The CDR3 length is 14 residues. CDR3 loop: CASKDSGRSDEQYF. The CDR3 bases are TGTGCCAGCAAAGACAGCGGGAGAAGCGACGAGCAGTACTTC.

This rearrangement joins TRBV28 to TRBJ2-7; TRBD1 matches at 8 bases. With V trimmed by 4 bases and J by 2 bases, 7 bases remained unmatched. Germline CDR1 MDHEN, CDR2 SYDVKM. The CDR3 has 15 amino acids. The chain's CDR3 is CASSWTGRLTYEQYF. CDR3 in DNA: TGTGCCAGCAGTTGGACAGGGCGCCTGACCTACGAGCAGTACTTC.

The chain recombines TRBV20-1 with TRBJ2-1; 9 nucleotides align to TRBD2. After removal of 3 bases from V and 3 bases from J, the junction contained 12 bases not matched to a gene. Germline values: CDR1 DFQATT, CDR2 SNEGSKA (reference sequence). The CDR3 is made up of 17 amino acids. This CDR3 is CSASEVGGRAYYNEQFF. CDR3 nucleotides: TGCAGTGCTAGTGAAGTCGGCGGGAGGGCCTACTACAATGAGCAGTTCTTC.

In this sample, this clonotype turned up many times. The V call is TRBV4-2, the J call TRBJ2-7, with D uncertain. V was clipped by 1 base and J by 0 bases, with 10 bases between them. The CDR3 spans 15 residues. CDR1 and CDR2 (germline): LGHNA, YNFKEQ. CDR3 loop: CASSQGRGSSYEQYF. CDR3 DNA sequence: TGTGCCAGCAGCCAAGGTCGCGGTAGCTCCTACGAGCAGTACTTC.

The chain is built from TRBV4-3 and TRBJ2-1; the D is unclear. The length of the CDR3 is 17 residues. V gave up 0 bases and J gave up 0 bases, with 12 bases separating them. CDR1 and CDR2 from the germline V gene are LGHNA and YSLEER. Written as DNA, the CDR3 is TGCGCCAGCAGCCAAGATGACTCGCCAAGCTCCTACAATGAGCAGTTCTTC. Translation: CASSQDDSPSSYNEQFF.

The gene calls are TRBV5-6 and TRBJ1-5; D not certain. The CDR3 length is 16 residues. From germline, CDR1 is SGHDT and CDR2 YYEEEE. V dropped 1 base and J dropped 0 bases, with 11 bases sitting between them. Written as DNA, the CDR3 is TGTGCCAGCAGCTTGTTTCAGACCTATAGCAATCAGCCCCAGCATTTT. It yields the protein CASSLFQTYSNQPQHF. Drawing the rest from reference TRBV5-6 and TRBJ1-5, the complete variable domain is DAGVTQSPTHLIKTRGQQVTLRCSPKSGHDTVSWYQQALGQGPQFIFQYYEEEERQRGNFPDRFSGHQFPNYSSELNVNALLLGDSALYLCASSLFQTYSNQPQHFGDGTRLSIL.

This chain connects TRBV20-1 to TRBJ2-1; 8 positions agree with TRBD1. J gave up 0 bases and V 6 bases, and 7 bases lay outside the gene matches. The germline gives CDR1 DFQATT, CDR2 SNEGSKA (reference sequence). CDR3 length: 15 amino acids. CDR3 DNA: TGCAGTGCAAGGGGACAGGCCTACTCCTACAATGAGCAGTTCTTC. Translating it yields CSARGQAYSYNEQFF.

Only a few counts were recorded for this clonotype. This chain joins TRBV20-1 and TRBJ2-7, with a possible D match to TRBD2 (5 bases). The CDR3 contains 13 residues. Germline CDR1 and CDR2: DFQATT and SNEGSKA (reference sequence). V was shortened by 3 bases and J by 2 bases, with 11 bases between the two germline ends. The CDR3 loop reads CSASPLEAYEQYF. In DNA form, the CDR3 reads TGCAGTGCTAGCCCGCTGGAGGCCTACGAGCAGTACTTC.

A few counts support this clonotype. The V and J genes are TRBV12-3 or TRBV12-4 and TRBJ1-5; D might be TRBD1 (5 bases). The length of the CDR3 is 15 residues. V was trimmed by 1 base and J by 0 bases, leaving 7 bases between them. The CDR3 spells CASSLGQPSNQPQHF. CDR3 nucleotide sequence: TGTGCCAGCAGTTTAGGACAGCCTAGCAATCAGCCCCAGCATTTT.

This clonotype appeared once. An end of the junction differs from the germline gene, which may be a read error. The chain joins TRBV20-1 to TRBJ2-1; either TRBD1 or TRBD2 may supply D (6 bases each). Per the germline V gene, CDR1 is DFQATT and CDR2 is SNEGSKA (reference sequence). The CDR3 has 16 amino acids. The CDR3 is CCARPRVLGGLNEQFF. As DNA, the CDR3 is TGCTGTGCTAGACCAAGGGTTTTAGGGGGGCTCAATGAGCAGTTCTTC.

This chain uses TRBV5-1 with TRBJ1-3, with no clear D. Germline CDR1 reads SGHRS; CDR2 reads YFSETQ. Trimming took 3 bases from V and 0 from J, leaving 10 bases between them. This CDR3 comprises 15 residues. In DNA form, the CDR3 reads TGCGCCAGCAGCTCAAGCGACAACTCTGGAAACACCATATATTTT. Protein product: CASSSSDNSGNTIYF.

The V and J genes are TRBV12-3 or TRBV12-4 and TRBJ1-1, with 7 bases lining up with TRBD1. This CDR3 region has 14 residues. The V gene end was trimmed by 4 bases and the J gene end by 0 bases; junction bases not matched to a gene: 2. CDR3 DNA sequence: TGTGCCAGCAGTTACACAGGGGTGAACACTGAAGCTTTCTTT. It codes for CASSYTGVNTEAFF.

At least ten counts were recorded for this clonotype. The CDR3 reads CASSVGTGNEQFF. The CDR3 nucleotides read TGTGCCAGCAGCGTAGGAACGGGCAATGAGCAGTTCTTC. The chain uses TRBV9 and TRBJ2-1; D gene unclear. CDR3 length: 13 residues. Germline V gives CDR1 SGDLS, CDR2 YYNGEE. Trimming removed 0 bases from V and 6 bases from J, with 7 bases in between.

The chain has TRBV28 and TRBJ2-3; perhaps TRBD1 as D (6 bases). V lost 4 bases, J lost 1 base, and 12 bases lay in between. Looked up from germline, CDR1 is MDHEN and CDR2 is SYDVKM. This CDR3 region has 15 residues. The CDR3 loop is CASSYRDKGTDTQYF. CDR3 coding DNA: TGTGCCAGCAGTTACCGGGACAAGGGCACAGATACGCAGTATTTT. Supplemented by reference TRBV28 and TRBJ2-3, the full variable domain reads DVKVTQSSRYLVKRTGEKVFLECVQDMDHENMFWYRQDPGLGLRLIYFSYDVKMKEKGDIPEGYSVSREKKERFSLILESASTNQTSMYLCASSYRDKGTDTQYFGPGTRLTVL.

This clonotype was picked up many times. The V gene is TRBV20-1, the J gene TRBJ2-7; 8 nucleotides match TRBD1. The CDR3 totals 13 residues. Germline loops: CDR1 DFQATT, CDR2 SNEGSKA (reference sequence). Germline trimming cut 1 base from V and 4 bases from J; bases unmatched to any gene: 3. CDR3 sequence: CSARVYRGYEQYF. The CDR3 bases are TGCAGTGCTAGAGTTTACAGGGGGTACGAGCAGTACTTC.

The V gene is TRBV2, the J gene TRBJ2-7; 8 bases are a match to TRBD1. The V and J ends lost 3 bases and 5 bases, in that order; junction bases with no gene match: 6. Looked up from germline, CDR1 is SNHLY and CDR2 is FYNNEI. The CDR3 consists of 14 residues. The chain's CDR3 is CASSERQGSNEQYF. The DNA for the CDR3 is TGTGCCAGCAGTGAGAGACAGGGGTCCAACGAGCAGTACTTC.

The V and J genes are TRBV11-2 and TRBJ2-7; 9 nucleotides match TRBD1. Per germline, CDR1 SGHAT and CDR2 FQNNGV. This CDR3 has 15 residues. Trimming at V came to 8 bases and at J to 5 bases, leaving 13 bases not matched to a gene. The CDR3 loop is CASPIKGQGFNEQYF. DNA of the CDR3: TGTGCCAGCCCCATTAAGGGACAGGGCTTTAACGAGCAGTACTTC.

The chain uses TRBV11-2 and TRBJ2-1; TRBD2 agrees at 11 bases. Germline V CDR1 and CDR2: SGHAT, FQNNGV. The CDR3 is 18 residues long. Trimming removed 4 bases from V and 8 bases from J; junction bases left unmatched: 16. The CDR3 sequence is CASSSKRLAGGSGDEQFF. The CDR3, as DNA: TGTGCCAGCAGCTCAAAGAGGCTAGCGGGAGGATCGGGGGATGAGCAGTTCTTC. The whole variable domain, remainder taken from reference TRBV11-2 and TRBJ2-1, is EAGVAQSPRYKIIEKRQSVAFWCNPISGHATLYWYQQILGQGPKLLIQFQNNGVVDDSQLPKDRFSAERLKGVDSTLKIQPAKLEDSAVYLCASSSKRLAGGSGDEQFFGPGTRLTVL.

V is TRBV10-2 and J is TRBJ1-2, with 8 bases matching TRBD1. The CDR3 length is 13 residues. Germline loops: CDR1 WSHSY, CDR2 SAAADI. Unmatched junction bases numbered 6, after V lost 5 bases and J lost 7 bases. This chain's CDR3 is CASSTDRGSGYTF. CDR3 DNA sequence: TGCGCCAGCAGTACAGACAGGGGAAGTGGCTACACCTTC.